These 29 T cell receptor beta chains were all obtained from the same sample, sequenced in a study of shared clonotypes between healthy human individuals. As defined, naive CD8 cells were CD45RO-negative and positively selected for CCR7, with terminally differentiated effector memory CD45RA+ cells excluded. Clones were read by immunoSEQ multiplex PCR, and TCRdb kept only the in-frame ones, dropping some. The table lists approximately 810,000 clones, nearly 95% of them singletons. Sequenced input: naive CD8+ T cells sorted from blood. The source is a man aged 25 to 45 in good health.

The chain has TRBV7-2 and TRBJ1-2; D perhaps matches TRBD1 (6 bases). Germline V lookup: CDR1 SGHTA, CDR2 FQGNSA. The V end lost 1 base, the J end lost 7 bases, and 19 bases lay between the germline ends. CDR3 size: 16 residues. The CDR3 DNA is TGTGCCAGCAGCTTAGTGGGGGGCTCGGATATTTCTGGCTACACCTTC. Translating it yields CASSLVGGSDISGYTF.

This sequence joins TRBV9 and TRBJ1-2; D possibly corresponds to TRBD1 (5 bases). V lost 0 bases and J lost 8, with 14 bases in between. The CDR3 contains 14 residues. Germline V CDR1 and CDR2: SGDLS, YYNGEE. The CDR3 loop is CASSVAVQGMGYTF. CDR3 nucleotides: TGTGCCAGCAGCGTAGCTGTCCAGGGTATGGGCTACACCTTC.

The V call is TRBV27, the J call TRBJ2-7, with 7 bases fitting TRBD2. The V gene end was trimmed by 8 bases and the J gene end by 4 bases; junction bases not matched to a gene: 5. Germline CDR1 MNHEY, CDR2 SMNVEV (reference sequence). This CDR3 contains 12 residues. The DNA of the CDR3 is TGTGCCAGCCGGGGGGAAGCTTACGAGCAGTACTTC. Its translation is CASRGEAYEQYF.

This chain uses TRBV11-2 with TRBJ2-2; no reliable D call. Germline assignment: CDR1 SGHAT and CDR2 FQNNGV. This CDR3 is 11 amino acids long. V was trimmed by 1 base and J by 14 bases, leaving 8 bases between them. CDR3 protein: CASSLGRYLFF. DNA for the CDR3: TGTGCCAGCAGCTTAGGCCGATACCTGTTTTTT.

The chain links TRBV28 to TRBJ2-7; weak D call: TRBD2 (6 bases). The CDR3 is 14 amino acids. Per the germline V gene, CDR1 is MDHEN and CDR2 is SYDVKM. Trimming removed 8 bases from V and 5 bases from J, with 19 bases in between. The CDR3, as DNA: TGTGCCAGCGGCCCAGACGGGGACTCGGACGAGCAGTACTTC. Translation: CASGPDGDSDEQYF.

The chain joins TRBV7-9 to TRBJ1-4; 10 bases fit TRBD1. J gave up 8 bases and V 3 bases, and 6 bases lay outside the gene matches. Germline V gene lookup returns CDR1 SEHNR and CDR2 FQNEAQ (reference sequence). The CDR3 has 15 residues. In DNA, the CDR3 is TGTGCCAGCAGCTTTACCGGGACAGGGGTCGAAAAACTGTTTTTT. Residues: CASSFTGTGVEKLFF. Looking up the rest from reference TRBV7-9 and TRBJ1-4 gives the full variable domain: DTGVSQNPRHKITKRGQNVTFRCDPISEHNRLYWYRQTLGQGPEFLTYFQNEAQLEKSRLLSDRFSAERPKGSFSTLEIQRTEQGDSAMYLCASSFTGTGVEKLFFGSGTQLSVL.

This chain joins TRBV15 and TRBJ1-3; 8 nucleotides align to TRBD1. After removal of 4 bases from V and 2 bases from J, the junction contained 4 bases not matched to a gene. Per the germline V gene, CDR1 is LNHNV and CDR2 is YYDKDF (reference sequence). CDR3 length: 15 amino acids. The CDR3 here is CATSIDRGAGNTIYF. The CDR3 nucleotides read TGTGCCACCAGCATAGACAGGGGCGCTGGAAACACCATATATTTT.

The V call is TRBV11-2, the J call TRBJ1-5; D call uncertain. The CDR3 spans 15 residues. V dropped 3 bases and J dropped 0 bases, with 9 bases sitting between them. Germline V gene sequence: CDR1 SGHAT, CDR2 FQNNGV. The CDR3 loop reads CASSLEAVSNQPQHF. DNA of the CDR3: TGTGCCAGCAGCTTGGAGGCAGTTAGCAATCAGCCCCAGCATTTT.

J is TRBJ2-7 and V is TRBV28; D may be TRBD1 or TRBD2 (6 bases each). This CDR3 is built from 17 residues. Germline V gene sequence: CDR1 MDHEN, CDR2 SYDVKM. V lost 5 bases to trimming and J lost 4 bases, with 24 bases between them. The CDR3: CASSLRGGGLLLYEQYF. The CDR3 DNA reads TGTGCCAGCAGTCTCAGGGGTGGGGGACTCCTTCTATACGAGCAGTACTTC.

This clone has a single count. This chain joins TRBV7-9 and TRBJ2-1, with D perhaps matching TRBD1 or TRBD2 (5 bases each). The V gene's germline CDR1 is SEHNR and CDR2 FQNEAQ (reference sequence). V was shortened by 2 bases and J by 7 bases, with 9 bases between the two germline ends. The CDR3 is 13 residues long. The CDR3 sequence: CASSLYGANEQFF. CDR3 sequence (DNA): TGTGCCAGCAGCTTATACGGGGCGAATGAGCAGTTCTTC.

This clone was detected only once. The V gene is TRBV7-9, the J gene TRBJ1-3, with TRBD1 matching over 7 bases. Germline V gives CDR1 SEHNR, CDR2 FQNEAQ (reference sequence). V dropped 6 bases and J dropped 0; count of bases not matched to a gene: 17. The CDR3 extends over 19 amino acids. DNA for the CDR3: TGTGCCAGCAGTACCACCCTGAGAGGGGGCGCATCCTCTGGAAACACCATATATTTT. This gives the protein CASSTTLRGGASSGNTIYF.

V usage is TRBV28 and J usage is TRBJ2-5; 7 positions agree with TRBD2. Germline-derived CDR1 and CDR2 are MDHEN and SYDVKM. CDR3 size: 16 residues. V gave up 6 bases and J gave up 3 bases; unmatched junction bases: 13. The CDR3 DNA follows: TGTGCCAGCAGCTTAATCCTCGCGGGAGTCAAAGAGACCCAGTACTTC. It encodes CASSLILAGVKETQYF.

V gene TRBV27 combines with J gene TRBJ2-2, with TRBD2 identical over 10 bases. The CDR3 has 17 residues. V was pared by 3 bases and J by 5 bases, with 9 bases of the junction left unmatched. Germline CDR1 reads MNHEY; CDR2 reads SMNVEV (reference sequence). The CDR3 bases are TGTGCCAGCAGTTTTAGATTCCTAGCGGGAGCAACCGGGGAGCTGTTTTTT. Its translation is CASSFRFLAGATGELFF.

This chain links TRBV28 with TRBJ1-5; D is undetermined. The V end lost 4 bases, the J end lost 7 bases, and 11 bases lay between the germline ends. This CDR3 has 13 amino acids. The V gene's germline CDR1 is MDHEN and CDR2 SYDVKM. The CDR3, as DNA: TGTGCCAGCAGTTCGGAATCAGGACAGCCCCAGCATTTT. As protein: CASSSESGQPQHF.

This clone was recorded once. The chain carries TRBV2 and TRBJ2-6; maybe TRBD1 (5 bases). The CDR3 runs to 14 residues. Germline V CDR1 and CDR2: SNHLY, FYNNEI. V lost 5 bases, J lost 2 bases, and 7 bases lay in between. CDR3 sequence: CASSTGAGANVLTF. CDR3 DNA: TGTGCCAGCAGTACAGGAGCTGGGGCCAACGTCCTGACTTTC.

The V call is TRBV7-9, the J call TRBJ2-1; 9 nucleotides line up with TRBD2. This CDR3 spans 16 amino acids. The germline gives CDR1 SEHNR, CDR2 FQNEAQ (reference sequence). V lost 8 bases and J lost 0; bases outside the gene matches: 8. The CDR3 here is CASPGPSGASYNEQFF. The CDR3 bases are TGTGCCAGCCCTGGCCCTAGCGGGGCCTCCTACAATGAGCAGTTCTTC.

J is TRBJ2-7 and V is TRBV5-5; D call uncertain. The V gene's germline CDR1 is SGHKS and CDR2 YYEKEE (reference sequence). The CDR3 has 12 amino acids. Trimming took 3 bases from V and 7 from J, leaving 11 bases between them. This chain's CDR3 is CASSSSAIEQYF. DNA of the CDR3: TGTGCCAGCAGCTCTTCAGCGATAGAGCAGTACTTC.

This clone has a single count. The V and J genes are TRBV5-6 and TRBJ2-3, with 7 bases that match TRBD1. V was pared by 3 bases and J by 1 base, with 5 bases of the junction left unmatched. There are 15 residues in the CDR3. Germline V gene lookup returns CDR1 SGHDT and CDR2 YYEEEE. CDR3 sequence (DNA): TGTGCCAGCAGCTCCGGGACAGCGGGCACAGATACGCAGTATTTT. The encoded protein is CASSSGTAGTDTQYF.

V usage is TRBV5-1 and J usage is TRBJ1-1; D might be TRBD1 (5 bases). The CDR3 is 12 residues long. Trimming stripped 10 bases from V and 2 bases from J, with 12 bases between. Germline V gene lookup returns CDR1 SGHRS and CDR2 YFSETQ. The CDR3 loop is CAVRGLNTEAFF. The CDR3 DNA is TGCGCCGTCCGGGGACTTAACACTGAAGCTTTCTTT.

J is TRBJ2-2 and V is TRBV11-2, with TRBD1 as a possible D gene (5 bases). CDR3 length: 14 residues. Germline lookup yields CDR1 SGHAT and CDR2 FQNNGV. V was clipped by 7 bases and J by 6 bases, with 15 bases between them. This chain's CDR3 is CASTHPTAPGELFF. CDR3 coding DNA: TGTGCCAGCACTCACCCGACAGCTCCCGGGGAGCTGTTTTTT.

The chain combines TRBV29-1 with TRBJ2-1; D gene unclear. Germline CDR1 is SQVTM and CDR2 is ANQGSEA. Trimming took off 4 bases at V and 8 bases at J, with 6 bases between the two ends. CDR3 size: 10 residues. CDR3 sequence (DNA): TGCAGCGTTGGTACTCATGAGCAGTTCTTC. This codes for CSVGTHEQFF.

V usage is TRBV7-3 and J usage is TRBJ2-7, with D possibly matching TRBD2 (6 bases). Germline loops: CDR1 SGHTA, CDR2 FQGTGA. The V gene lost 5 bases and the J gene lost 5 bases, with 13 bases spanning the gap. This CDR3 has 13 amino acids. The CDR3 protein is CASSPGLGNEQYF. The CDR3 DNA sequence: TGTGCCAGCAGCCCGGGACTTGGTAACGAGCAGTACTTC.

The V and J genes are TRBV7-9 and TRBJ1-4, with D uncertain. From germline, CDR1 is SEHNR and CDR2 FQNEAQ (reference sequence). Trimming cost V 5 bases and J 4 bases, with 11 bases left between them. This CDR3 is 14 amino acids long. CDR3 nucleotides: TGTGCCAGCAGCAGCCTGCAGAGTAATGAAAAACTGTTTTTT. Its protein is CASSSLQSNEKLFF. The full variable domain, rest sourced from reference TRBV7-9 and TRBJ1-4, is DTGVSQNPRHKITKRGQNVTFRCDPISEHNRLYWYRQTLGQGPEFLTYFQNEAQLEKSRLLSDRFSAERPKGSFSTLEIQRTEQGDSAMYLCASSSLQSNEKLFFGSGTQLSVL.

The genes are TRBV28 and TRBJ2-7; D gene unclear. V was clipped by 2 bases and J by 6 bases, with 11 bases between them. The CDR3 totals 13 residues. The germline V gene encodes CDR1 MDHEN and CDR2 SYDVKM. The CDR3, as DNA: TGTGCCAGCAGTTTACTTGACAACGGCGAGCAGTACTTC. Protein: CASSLLDNGEQYF.

The chain joins TRBV7-2 to TRBJ2-7, with 12 bases aligning to TRBD1. The CDR3 is made up of 15 amino acids. Germline CDR1 and CDR2: SGHTA and FQGNSA. The ends lost 4 bases at V and 3 bases at J; junction bases unmatched: 4. Here the CDR3 reads CASSSRDRGLYEQYF. DNA for the CDR3: TGTGCCAGCAGCTCCAGGGACAGGGGGCTCTACGAGCAGTACTTC.

V is TRBV21-1 and J is TRBJ1-4. TRBV21-1 constitutes a pseudogene. There are 17 residues in the CDR3. CDR3 protein: CASSPFGESGKGEKLFF. CDR3 DNA sequence: TGTGCCAGCAGCCCATTTGGAGAATCGGGGAAGGGAGAAAAACTGTTTTTT.

This chain uses TRBV9 with TRBJ2-3; D gene unclear. Looked up from germline, CDR1 is SGDLS and CDR2 is YYNGEE. The CDR3 has 17 amino acids. V was clipped by 5 bases and J by 4 bases, with 23 bases between them. CDR3 protein: CASSVPRHPRGPDTQYF. The CDR3 coding sequence is TGTGCCAGCAGTGTTCCTAGACATCCCCGAGGCCCAGATACGCAGTATTTT.

The count of this clone is one. The CDR3 nucleotides are TGTGCCAGCAGCCATATAACCGGGGTGAACACCGGGGAGCTGTTTTTT. Amino acids: CASSHITGVNTGELFF. The chain employs TRBV5-4 and TRBJ2-2; possibly TRBD2 for D (5 bases). Trimming left V 4 bases short and J 1 base short, with 14 bases between. This CDR3 is 16 amino acids long. CDR1 is SGHNT, CDR2 YYREEE, per germline (reference sequence).

The genes are TRBV19 and TRBJ1-1; D remains unclear. This CDR3 is built from 15 residues. The V end lost 0 bases, the J end lost 0 bases, and 8 bases lay between the germline ends. Per germline, CDR1 LNHDA and CDR2 SQIVND (reference sequence). CDR3 nucleotides: TGTGCCAGTAGTATAGATTTGGGGATGAACACTGAAGCTTTCTTT. It codes for CASSIDLGMNTEAFF. The complete variable domain, with remaining parts taken from reference TRBV19 and TRBJ1-1, reads DGGITQSPKYLFRKEGQNVTLSCEQNLNHDAMYWYRQDPGQGLRLIYYSQIVNDFQKGDIAEGYSVSREKKESFPLTVTSAQKNPTAFYLCASSIDLGMNTEAFFGQGTRLTVV.